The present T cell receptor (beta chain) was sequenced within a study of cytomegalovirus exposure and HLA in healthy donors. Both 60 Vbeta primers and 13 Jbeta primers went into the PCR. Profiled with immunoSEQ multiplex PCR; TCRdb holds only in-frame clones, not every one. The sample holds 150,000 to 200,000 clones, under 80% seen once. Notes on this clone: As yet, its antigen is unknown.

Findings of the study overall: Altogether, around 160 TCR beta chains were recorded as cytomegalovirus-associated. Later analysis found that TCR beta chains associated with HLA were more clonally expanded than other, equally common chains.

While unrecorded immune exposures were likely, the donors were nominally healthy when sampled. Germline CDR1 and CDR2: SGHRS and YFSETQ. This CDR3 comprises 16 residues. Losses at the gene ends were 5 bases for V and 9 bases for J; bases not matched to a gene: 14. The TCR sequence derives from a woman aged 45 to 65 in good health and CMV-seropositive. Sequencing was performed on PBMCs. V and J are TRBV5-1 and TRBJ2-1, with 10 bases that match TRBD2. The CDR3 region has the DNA TGCGCCAGCAGTTCTCCCGGGCTAGCGGGGGAGGGTGAGCAGTTCTTC. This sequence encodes CASSSPGLAGEGEQFF.